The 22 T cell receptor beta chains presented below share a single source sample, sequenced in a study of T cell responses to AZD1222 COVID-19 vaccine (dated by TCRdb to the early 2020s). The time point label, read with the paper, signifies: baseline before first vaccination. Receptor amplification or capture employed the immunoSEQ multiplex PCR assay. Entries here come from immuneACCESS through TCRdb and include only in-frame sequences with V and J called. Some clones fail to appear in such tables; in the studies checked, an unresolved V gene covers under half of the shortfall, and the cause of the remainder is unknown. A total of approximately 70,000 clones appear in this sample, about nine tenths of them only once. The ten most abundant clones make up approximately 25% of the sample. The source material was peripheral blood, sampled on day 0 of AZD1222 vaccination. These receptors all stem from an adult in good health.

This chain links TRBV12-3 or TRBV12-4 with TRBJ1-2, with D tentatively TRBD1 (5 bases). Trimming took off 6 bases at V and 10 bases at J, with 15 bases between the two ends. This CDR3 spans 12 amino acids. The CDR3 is CASSSIGGAYTF. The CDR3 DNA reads TGTGCCAGCAGCTCAATTGGGGGAGCCTACACCTTC.

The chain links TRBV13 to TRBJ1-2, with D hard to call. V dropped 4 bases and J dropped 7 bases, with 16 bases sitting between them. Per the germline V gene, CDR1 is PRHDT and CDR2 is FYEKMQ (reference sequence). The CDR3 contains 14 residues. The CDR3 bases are TGTGCCAGCAGCTGGAGGACCCTTTCCCCTGGCTACACCTTC. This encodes CASSWRTLSPGYTF.

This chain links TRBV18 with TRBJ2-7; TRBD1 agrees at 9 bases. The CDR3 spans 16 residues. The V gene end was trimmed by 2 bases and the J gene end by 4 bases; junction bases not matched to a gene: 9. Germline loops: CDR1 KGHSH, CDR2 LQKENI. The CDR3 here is CASSPASGTGRYEQYF. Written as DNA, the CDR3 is TGTGCCAGCTCACCAGCGAGTGGGACAGGGAGGTACGAGCAGTACTTC.

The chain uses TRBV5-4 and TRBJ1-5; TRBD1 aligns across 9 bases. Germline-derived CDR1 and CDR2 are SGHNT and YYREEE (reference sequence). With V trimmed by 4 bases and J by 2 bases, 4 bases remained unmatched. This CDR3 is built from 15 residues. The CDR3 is CASSEGQGGNQPQHF. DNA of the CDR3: TGTGCCAGCAGCGAGGGACAGGGAGGCAATCAGCCCCAGCATTTT.

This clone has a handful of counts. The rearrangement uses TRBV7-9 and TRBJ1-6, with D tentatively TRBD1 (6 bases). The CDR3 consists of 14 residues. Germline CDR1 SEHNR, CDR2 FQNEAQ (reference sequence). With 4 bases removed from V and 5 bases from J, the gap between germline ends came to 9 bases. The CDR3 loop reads CASSSEGDNSPLHF. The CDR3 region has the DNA TGTGCCAGCAGCTCTGAGGGGGATAATTCACCCCTCCACTTT.

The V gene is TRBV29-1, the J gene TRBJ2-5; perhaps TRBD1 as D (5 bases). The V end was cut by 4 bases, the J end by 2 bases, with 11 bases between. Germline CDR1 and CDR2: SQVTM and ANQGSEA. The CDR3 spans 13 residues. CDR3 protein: CSVAPSGQETQYF. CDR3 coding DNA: TGCAGCGTTGCCCCCTCAGGGCAAGAGACCCAGTACTTC.

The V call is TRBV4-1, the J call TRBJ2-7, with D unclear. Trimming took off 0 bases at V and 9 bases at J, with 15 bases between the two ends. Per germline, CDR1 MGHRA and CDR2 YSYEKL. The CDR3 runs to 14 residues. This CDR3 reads CASSQDRASQGQYF. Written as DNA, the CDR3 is TGCGCCAGCAGCCAAGATCGGGCGTCCCAAGGGCAGTACTTC.

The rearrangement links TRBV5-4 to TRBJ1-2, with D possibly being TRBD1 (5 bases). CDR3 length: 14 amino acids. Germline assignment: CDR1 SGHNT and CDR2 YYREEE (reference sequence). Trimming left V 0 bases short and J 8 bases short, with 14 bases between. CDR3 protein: CASSLDGRAAGYTF. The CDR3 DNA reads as TGTGCCAGCAGCTTGGATGGCAGGGCGGCGGGCTACACCTTC.

In DNA, the CDR3 is TGTGCCAGCAGCCCGACTAGCGGGCCTAGGGAGACCCAGTACTTC. Translation gives CASSPTSGPRETQYF. The V and J genes are TRBV5-4 and TRBJ2-5, with 10 bases that match TRBD2. Germline CDR1 reads SGHNT; CDR2 reads YYREEE (reference sequence). The CDR3 is 15 residues long. J was trimmed by 5 bases and V by 4 bases; bases with no gene match: 8.

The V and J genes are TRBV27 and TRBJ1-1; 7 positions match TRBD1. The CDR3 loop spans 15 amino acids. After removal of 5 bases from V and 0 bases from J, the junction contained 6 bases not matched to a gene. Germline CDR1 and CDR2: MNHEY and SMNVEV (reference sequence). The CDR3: CASSTPGQLNTEAFF. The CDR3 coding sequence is TGTGCCAGCAGTACTCCGGGACAGTTGAACACTGAAGCTTTCTTT.

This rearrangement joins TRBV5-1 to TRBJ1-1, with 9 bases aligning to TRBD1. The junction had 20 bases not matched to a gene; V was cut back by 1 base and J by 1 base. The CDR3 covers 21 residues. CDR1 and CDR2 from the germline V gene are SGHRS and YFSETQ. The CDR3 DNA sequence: TGCGCCAGCAGCTTGTATACCCGTCGCGGGACAGGGAATGGCGCGAACACTGAAGCTTTCTTT. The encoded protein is CASSLYTRRGTGNGANTEAFF.

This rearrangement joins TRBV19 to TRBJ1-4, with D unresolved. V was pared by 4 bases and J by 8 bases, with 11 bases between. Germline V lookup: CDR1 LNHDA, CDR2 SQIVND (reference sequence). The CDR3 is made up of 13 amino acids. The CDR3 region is CASSSNQREKLFF. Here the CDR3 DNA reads TGTGCCAGTAGTAGCAACCAAAGAGAAAAACTGTTTTTT.

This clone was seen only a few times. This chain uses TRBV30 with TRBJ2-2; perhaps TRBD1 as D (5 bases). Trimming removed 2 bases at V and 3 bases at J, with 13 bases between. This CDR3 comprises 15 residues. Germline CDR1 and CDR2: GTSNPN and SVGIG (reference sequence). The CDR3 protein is CAWSLGVVDTGELFF. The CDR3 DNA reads TGTGCCTGGAGTTTAGGGGTTGTTGACACCGGGGAGCTGTTTTTT.

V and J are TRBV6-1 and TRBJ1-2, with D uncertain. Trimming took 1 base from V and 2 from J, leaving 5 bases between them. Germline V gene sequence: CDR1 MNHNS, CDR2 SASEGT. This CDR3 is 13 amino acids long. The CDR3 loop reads CASSEGRNYGYTF. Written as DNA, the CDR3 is TGTGCCAGCAGTGAAGGCCGGAACTATGGCTACACCTTC.

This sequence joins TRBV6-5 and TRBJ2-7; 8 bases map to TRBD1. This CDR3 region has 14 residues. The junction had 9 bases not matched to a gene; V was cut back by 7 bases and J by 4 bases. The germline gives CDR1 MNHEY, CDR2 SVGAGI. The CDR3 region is CASIYDRGPYEQYF. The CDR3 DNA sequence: TGTGCCAGCATCTATGACAGGGGCCCGTACGAGCAGTACTTC.

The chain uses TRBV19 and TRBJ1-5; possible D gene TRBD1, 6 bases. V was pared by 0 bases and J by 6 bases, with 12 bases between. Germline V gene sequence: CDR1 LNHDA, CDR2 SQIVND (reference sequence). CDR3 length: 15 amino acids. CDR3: CASSIDWGAGQPQHF. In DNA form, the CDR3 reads TGTGCCAGTAGTATAGATTGGGGGGCGGGTCAGCCCCAGCATTTT.

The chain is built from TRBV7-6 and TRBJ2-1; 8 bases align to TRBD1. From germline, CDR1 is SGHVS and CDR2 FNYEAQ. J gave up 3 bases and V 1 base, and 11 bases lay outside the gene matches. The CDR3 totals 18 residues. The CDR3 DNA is TGTGCCAGCAGCTTAGAGGGTGGACAGGGAGAGGTCTACAATGAGCAGTTCTTC. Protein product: CASSLEGGQGEVYNEQFF.

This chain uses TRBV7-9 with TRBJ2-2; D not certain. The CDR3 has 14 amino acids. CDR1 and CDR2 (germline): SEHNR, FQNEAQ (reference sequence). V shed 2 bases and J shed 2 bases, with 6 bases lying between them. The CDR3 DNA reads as TGTGCCAGCAGCTTACAAGGAAACACCGGGGAGCTGTTTTTT. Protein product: CASSLQGNTGELFF. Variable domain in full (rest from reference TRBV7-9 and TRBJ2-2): DTGVSQNPRHKITKRGQNVTFRCDPISEHNRLYWYRQTLGQGPEFLTYFQNEAQLEKSRLLSDRFSAERPKGSFSTLEIQRTEQGDSAMYLCASSLQGNTGELFFGEGSRLTVL.

The DNA for the CDR3 is TGCAGCGTAGCCACAGGGGCGGGCGAAAAACTGTTTTTT. Its translation is CSVATGAGEKLFF. The rearrangement links TRBV29-1 to TRBJ1-4, with 7 bases aligning to TRBD1. CDR1 and CDR2 from the germline V gene are SQVTM and ANQGSEA. V lost 6 bases, J lost 8 bases, and 9 bases stayed unmatched. CDR3 length equals 13 residues.

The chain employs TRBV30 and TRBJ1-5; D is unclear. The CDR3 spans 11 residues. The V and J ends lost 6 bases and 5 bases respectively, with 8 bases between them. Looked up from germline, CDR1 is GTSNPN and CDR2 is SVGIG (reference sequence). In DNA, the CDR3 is TGTGCCTGCAGCGGTCATCAGCCCCAGCATTTT. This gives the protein CACSGHQPQHF.

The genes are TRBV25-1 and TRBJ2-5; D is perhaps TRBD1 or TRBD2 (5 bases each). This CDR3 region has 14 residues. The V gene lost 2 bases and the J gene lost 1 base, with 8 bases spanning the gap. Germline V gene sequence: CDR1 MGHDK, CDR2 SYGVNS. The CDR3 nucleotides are TGTGCCAGCAGTGAACCCGGGGCCCAAGAGACCCAGTACTTC. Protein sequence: CASSEPGAQETQYF.

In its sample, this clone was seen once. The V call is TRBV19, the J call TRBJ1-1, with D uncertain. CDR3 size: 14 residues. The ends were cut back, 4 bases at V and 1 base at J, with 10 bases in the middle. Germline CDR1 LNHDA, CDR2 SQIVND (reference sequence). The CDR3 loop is CASSRREQNTEAFF. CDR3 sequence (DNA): TGTGCCAGTAGTAGGCGGGAGCAGAACACTGAAGCTTTCTTT.